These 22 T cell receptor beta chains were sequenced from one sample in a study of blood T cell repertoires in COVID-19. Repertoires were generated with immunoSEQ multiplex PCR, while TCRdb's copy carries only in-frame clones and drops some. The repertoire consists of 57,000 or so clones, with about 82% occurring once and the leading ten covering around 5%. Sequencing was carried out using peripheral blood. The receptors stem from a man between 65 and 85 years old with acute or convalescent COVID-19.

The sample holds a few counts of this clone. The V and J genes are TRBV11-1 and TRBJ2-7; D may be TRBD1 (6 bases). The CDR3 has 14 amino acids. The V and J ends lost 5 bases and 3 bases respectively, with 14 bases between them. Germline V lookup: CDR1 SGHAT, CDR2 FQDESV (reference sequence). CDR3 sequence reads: CASSPRDINYEQYF. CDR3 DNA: TGTGCCAGCAGCCCCCGGGACATTAACTACGAGCAGTACTTC.

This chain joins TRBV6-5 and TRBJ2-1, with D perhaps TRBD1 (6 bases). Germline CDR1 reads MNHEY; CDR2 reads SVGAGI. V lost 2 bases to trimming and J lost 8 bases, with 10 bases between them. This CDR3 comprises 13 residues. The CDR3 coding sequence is TGTGCCAGCAGTTACCGTCCAGGGGATGAGCAGTTCTTC. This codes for CASSYRPGDEQFF.

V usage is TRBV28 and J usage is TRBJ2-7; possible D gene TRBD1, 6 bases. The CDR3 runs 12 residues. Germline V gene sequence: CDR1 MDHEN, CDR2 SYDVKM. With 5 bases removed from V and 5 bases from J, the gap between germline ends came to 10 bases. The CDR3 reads CASSSTGHEQYF. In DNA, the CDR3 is TGTGCCAGCAGTAGTACAGGGCACGAGCAGTACTTC.

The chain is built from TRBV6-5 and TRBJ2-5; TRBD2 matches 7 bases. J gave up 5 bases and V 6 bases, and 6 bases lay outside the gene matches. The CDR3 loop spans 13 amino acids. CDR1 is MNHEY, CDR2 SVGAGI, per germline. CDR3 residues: CASRPGLDETQYF. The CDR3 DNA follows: TGTGCCAGCAGGCCCGGACTAGATGAGACCCAGTACTTC.

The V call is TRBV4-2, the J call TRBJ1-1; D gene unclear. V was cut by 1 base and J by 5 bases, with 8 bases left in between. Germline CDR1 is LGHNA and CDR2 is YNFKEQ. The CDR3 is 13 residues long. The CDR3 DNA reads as TGTGCCAGCAGCCAAGGGGCGGGAACTGAAGCTTTCTTT. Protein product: CASSQGAGTEAFF.

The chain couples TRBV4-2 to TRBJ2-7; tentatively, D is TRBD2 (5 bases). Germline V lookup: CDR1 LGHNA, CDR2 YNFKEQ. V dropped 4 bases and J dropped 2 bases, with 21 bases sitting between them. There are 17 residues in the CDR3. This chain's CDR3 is CASSLGGRRTYPYEQYF. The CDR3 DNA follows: TGTGCCAGCAGCCTCGGTGGAAGGAGGACTTACCCCTACGAGCAGTACTTC.

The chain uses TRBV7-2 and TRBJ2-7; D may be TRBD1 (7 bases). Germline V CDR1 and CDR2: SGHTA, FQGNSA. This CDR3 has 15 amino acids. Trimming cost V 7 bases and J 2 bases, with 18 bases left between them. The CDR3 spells CASTPEAGGTYEQYF. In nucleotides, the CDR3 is TGTGCCAGCACCCCGGAGGCAGGGGGGACCTACGAGCAGTACTTC.

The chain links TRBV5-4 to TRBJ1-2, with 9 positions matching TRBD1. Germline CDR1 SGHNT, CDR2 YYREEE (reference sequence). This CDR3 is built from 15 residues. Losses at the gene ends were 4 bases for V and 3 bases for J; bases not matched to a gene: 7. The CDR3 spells CASSPRDRVDYGYTF. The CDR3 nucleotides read TGTGCCAGCAGCCCACGGGACAGGGTAGACTATGGCTACACCTTC.

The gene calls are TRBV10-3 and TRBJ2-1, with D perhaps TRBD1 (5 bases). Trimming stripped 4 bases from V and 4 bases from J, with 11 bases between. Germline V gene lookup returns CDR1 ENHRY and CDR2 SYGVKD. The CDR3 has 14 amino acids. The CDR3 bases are TGTGCCATCAGTGCCGACAGCATATACAATGAGCAGTTCTTC. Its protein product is CAISADSIYNEQFF.

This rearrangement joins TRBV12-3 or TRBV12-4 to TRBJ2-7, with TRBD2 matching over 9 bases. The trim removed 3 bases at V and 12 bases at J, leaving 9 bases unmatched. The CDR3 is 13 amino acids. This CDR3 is CASSFQLAGSRYF. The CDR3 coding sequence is TGTGCCAGCAGTTTCCAGCTAGCGGGGTCGCGGTACTTC.

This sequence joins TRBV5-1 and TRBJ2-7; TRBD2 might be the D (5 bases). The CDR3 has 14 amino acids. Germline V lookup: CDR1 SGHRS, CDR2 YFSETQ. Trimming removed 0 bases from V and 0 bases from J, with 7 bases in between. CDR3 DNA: TGCGCCAGCAGCTTGGATGGGAGCTCCTACGAGCAGTACTTC. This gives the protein CASSLDGSSYEQYF.

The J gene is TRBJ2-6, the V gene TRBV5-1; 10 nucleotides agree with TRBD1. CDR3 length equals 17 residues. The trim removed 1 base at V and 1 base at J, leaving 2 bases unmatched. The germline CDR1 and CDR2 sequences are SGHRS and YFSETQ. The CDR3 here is CASSLQGQGSGANVLTF. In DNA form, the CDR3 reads TGCGCCAGCAGCTTGCAGGGACAGGGGTCTGGGGCCAACGTCCTGACTTTC.

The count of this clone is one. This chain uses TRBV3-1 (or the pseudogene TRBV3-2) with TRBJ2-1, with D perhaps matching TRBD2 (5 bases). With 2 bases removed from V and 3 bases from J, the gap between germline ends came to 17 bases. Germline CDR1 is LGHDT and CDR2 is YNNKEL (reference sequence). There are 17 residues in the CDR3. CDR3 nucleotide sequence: TGTGCCAGCAGCCAAACTATTAACGGGAACTTCTACAATGAGCAGTTCTTC. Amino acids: CASSQTINGNFYNEQFF.

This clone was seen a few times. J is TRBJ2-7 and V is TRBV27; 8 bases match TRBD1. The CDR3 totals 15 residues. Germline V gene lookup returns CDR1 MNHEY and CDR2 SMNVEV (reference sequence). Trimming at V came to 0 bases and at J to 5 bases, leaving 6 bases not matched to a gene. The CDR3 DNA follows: TGTGCCAGCAGTTTATCGACAGGGGAAACCCACGAGCAGTACTTC. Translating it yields CASSLSTGETHEQYF.

In nucleotides, the CDR3 is TGCGCCAGCAGTGAGTCGAGCGGGGTAGACATCTATGGCTACACCTTC. It codes for CASSESSGVDIYGYTF. This chain connects TRBV10-2 to TRBJ1-2; no reliable D call. V shed 0 bases and J shed 4 bases, with 15 bases lying between them. The germline V gene has CDR1 WSHSY and CDR2 SAAADI. This CDR3 is 16 amino acids long.

The CDR3: CASSGDSFNEQFF. The DNA of the CDR3 is TGTGCCAGCTCCGGGGACAGTTTCAATGAGCAGTTCTTC. V and J are TRBV5-5 and TRBJ2-1, with TRBD1 matching 7 bases. The CDR3 runs to 13 residues. Germline V lookup: CDR1 SGHKS, CDR2 YYEKEE (reference sequence). With 7 bases clipped from V and 6 bases from J, the junction kept 7 bases outside the gene matches.

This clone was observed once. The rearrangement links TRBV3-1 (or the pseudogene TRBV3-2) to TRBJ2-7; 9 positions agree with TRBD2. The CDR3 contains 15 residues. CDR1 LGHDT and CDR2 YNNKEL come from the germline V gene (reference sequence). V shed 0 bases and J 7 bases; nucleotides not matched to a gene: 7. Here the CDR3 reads CASSQDQRGAGEQYF. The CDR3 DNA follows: TGTGCCAGCAGCCAAGACCAGCGGGGGGCGGGTGAGCAGTACTTC.

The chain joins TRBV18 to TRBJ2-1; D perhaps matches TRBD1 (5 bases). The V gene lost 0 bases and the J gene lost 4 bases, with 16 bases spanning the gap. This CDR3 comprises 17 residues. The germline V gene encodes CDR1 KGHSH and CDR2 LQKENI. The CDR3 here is CASSPPIGQGRYNEQFF. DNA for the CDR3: TGTGCCAGCTCACCACCGATCGGGCAGGGCCGGTACAATGAGCAGTTCTTC.

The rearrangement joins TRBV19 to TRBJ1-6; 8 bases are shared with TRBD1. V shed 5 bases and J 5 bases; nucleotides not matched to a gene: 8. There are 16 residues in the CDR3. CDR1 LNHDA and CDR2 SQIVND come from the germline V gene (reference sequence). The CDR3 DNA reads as TGTGCCAGTAGTTCCGGACAGGGTGTCAATAATTCACCCCTCCACTTT. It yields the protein CASSSGQGVNNSPLHF.

The CDR3 coding sequence is TGTGCCAGCAGCGTAGGTCAGGTCTCAGATACGCAGTATTTT. Protein: CASSVGQVSDTQYF. The V call is TRBV9, the J call TRBJ2-3, with D unclear. V lost 0 bases, J lost 4 bases, and 9 bases lay in between. Germline V gene sequence: CDR1 SGDLS, CDR2 YYNGEE. CDR3 length: 14 amino acids.

The CDR3 coding sequence is TGCGCCAGCAGCTTGGGACAGATCTATGGCTACACCTTC. Its translation: CASSLGQIYGYTF. This chain uses TRBV5-1 with TRBJ1-2; D is possibly TRBD1 (5 bases). The CDR3 is 13 residues long. V gave up 0 bases and J gave up 4 bases, with 7 bases separating them. Per the germline V gene, CDR1 is SGHRS and CDR2 is YFSETQ. Based on the CDR3 plus reference TRBV5-1 and TRBJ1-2, the full variable domain is KAGVTQTPRYLIKTRGQQVTLSCSPISGHRSVSWYQQTPGQGLQFLFEYFSETQRNKGNFPGRFSGRQFSNSRSEMNVSTLELGDSALYLCASSLGQIYGYTFGSGTRLTVV.

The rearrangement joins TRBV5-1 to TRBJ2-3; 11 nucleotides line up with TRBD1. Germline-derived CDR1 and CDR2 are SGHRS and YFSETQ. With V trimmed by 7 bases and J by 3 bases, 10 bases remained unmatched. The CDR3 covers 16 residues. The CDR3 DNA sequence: TGCGCCAGCGCCGTGGACAGGGGGCTGGTTACAGATACGCAGTATTTT. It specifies CASAVDRGLVTDTQYF. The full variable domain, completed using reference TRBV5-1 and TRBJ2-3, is KAGVTQTPRYLIKTRGQQVTLSCSPISGHRSVSWYQQTPGQGLQFLFEYFSETQRNKGNFPGRFSGRQFSNSRSEMNVSTLELGDSALYLCASAVDRGLVTDTQYFGPGTRLTVL.